Here is one T cell receptor beta chain with its context. Antigen unknown. The record originates from a study of yellow fever vaccine responses in identical twins. General observations from the study: Twins reportedly appeared to share part of their vaccine T cell response while keeping part individual.

CDR1 SEHNR and CDR2 FQNEAQ come from the germline V gene (reference sequence). CDR3 length: 13 residues. V dropped 4 bases and J dropped 4 bases, with 11 bases sitting between them. TCRdb itself ran the RT-PCR reads through MiXCR, one entry per CDR3 protein. The sample has more than 15,000 distinct CDR3 sequences; 65% to 75% are singletons. This TCR came from a woman under 30 who received the yellow fever vaccine. The chain has TRBV7-9 and TRBJ2-7; D gene uncertain. Sequencing used T cells from blood (PBMCs), unsorted or a sorted subset (not recorded which), obtained before or after yellow fever vaccination (not recorded which). The CDR3, as DNA: TGTGCCAGCAGCTCGGACGACATTTACGAGCAGTACTTC. Amino acids: CASSSDDIYEQYF.